Described below is a single T cell receptor beta chain sequence and its context. Its specific antigen is unknown. No base-level quality is on record; no much larger clone is a single base apart. Whole blood was collected in K2EDTA tubes by collaborating institutions according to the institutions' own protocols. For TCRbeta analysis, collaborators shipped samples as frozen whole blood, isolated PBMCs, or DNA extracted from either of those sample types. The immunoSEQ Assay, a bias-controlled multiplex PCR, was used to amplify TCRbeta CDR3 regions from genomic DNA. The study's own analysis went as follows. Within the assay, amplification of reference gene primers was used to estimate how many nucleated cells each sample contained. To quantify the absolute abundance of each unique TCRbeta CDR3 rearrangement, sequence reads were collapsed and filtered. For each sample, productive Simpson clonality was calculated by taking the square root of Simpson's diversity index across productive rearrangements. Sourced from immuneACCESS, this table was stored by TCRdb with only in-frame sequences that have V and J called. A share of the clones is absent; for the studies checked, an unresolved V gene accounts for under half, and the remainder has no known explanation. V, J and clone size are those of that table, while D and trimming were read from the DNA. This sample gives about 230,000 clones in total; over 70% of them show up just once. The ten largest make up about 7.4% of the sample.

In the germline V gene (reference sequence), CDR1 corresponds to MNHEY and CDR2 to SMNVEV. The V end gives up 0 bases and the J end 4 bases, leaving 3 bases in the junction not matched to a gene. The CDR3 numbers 16 residues from cysteine through phenylalanine. The read is trimmed to its CDR3 DNA, 48 bases read in frame from base 1. The sample comes from a study of blood T cell repertoires in COVID-19 (dated by TCRdb to between 2020 and 2021). Study-wide context: Samples covering the acute and convalescent phases of COVID-19 were provided by collaborators in the United States, Italy and Spain. The material from the prospective study consisted of cDNA or gDNA derived from T cells, B-cell-depleted T cells, or PBMCs. Subjects who had been exposed to COVID-19, were actively infected with it, or had recovered from it provided the deeply sampled blood TCRbeta repertoires that made up the dataset. The repertoires were released in a freely available public database meant as a resource for research on the immune response to SARS-CoV-2. The samples were drawn from two sources: the first 160 participants of the ongoing ImmuneRACE study, and 1,000 to 1,500 subjects contributed by 6 global collaborators. Sample metadata almost always included a de-identified subject ID, COVID-19 status, age in years and sex. HLA class I and class II types, where available, came from metadata supplied by the sample provider rather than from assay-based typing. Summary of the overall study and its limitations: The quantity of clinical and demographic metadata differed by source and by participant and was supplied without curation.

Specimen: peripheral blood. The sequence links TRBV27 to TRBJ1-2; TRBD1 matches 12 bases in the middle. This receptor was identified in an elderly woman with acute or convalescent COVID-19. For the CDR3, the sequence is CASSLSGQGAVYGYTF. The DNA sequence is given as TGTGCCAGCAGTTTATCGGGACAGGGGGCTGTCTATGGCTACACCTTC.